A selection of T cell receptor beta chains follows, all from one sample in a study of T cells in Graves' hyperthyroidism and ophthalmopathy. Using its own MiXCR run on the multiplex PCR reads, TCRdb lists one record per CDR3 protein. The sample contains approximately 530,000 distinct CDR3 sequences, 16% of which appear only once. The sequenced material came from blood. The origin of the receptors is a woman between 18 and 30 years old with Graves' hyperthyroidism. The conserved cysteine and the conserved F or W are not part of the CDR3 here.

v_call: TRBV4-3
j_call: TRBJ2-7
cdr3_length: 12
cdr3_aa: ASSPGTISYEQY

v_call: TRBV13
j_call: TRBJ1-1
cdr3_length: 15
cdr3_aa: ASSLGGGALLDTEAF

v_call: TRBV7-9
j_call: TRBJ2-1
cdr3_length: 13
cdr3_aa: ASSLYVAYNNEQF

v_call: TRBV7-2
j_call: TRBJ1-2
cdr3_length: 11
cdr3_aa: ASSPRTNYGYT

v_call: TRBV18
j_call: TRBJ2-6
cdr3_length: 13
cdr3_aa: ASSPYRVGANVLT

v_call: TRBV20-1
j_call: TRBJ2-5
cdr3_length: 14
cdr3_aa: SARSLSGRGGETQY

v_call: TRBV3-1
j_call: TRBJ2-3
cdr3_length: 13
cdr3_aa: ASSLGPSGADTQY

v_call: TRBV7-9
j_call: TRBJ1-6
cdr3_length: 11
cdr3_aa: ASSLDGFSPLH

v_call: TRBV11-3
j_call: TRBJ1-1
cdr3_length: 12
cdr3_aa: ASSITQGNTEAF

v_call: TRBV9
j_call: TRBJ1-2
cdr3_length: 13
cdr3_aa: ASSVDGAALYGYT

v_call: TRBV6-2/TRBV6-3
j_call: TRBJ2-1
cdr3_length: 13
cdr3_aa: ASSPQGAGGNEQF

v_call: TRBV7-8
j_call: TRBJ1-4
cdr3_length: 12
cdr3_aa: ASSPDRAGEKLF

v_call: TRBV7-8
j_call: TRBJ1-1
cdr3_length: 11
cdr3_aa: ASSLSGRTEAF

v_call: TRBV19
j_call: TRBJ2-1
cdr3_length: 13
cdr3_aa: ASSMSSGFYNEQF

v_call: TRBV12-3/TRBV12-4
j_call: TRBJ2-5
cdr3_length: 12
cdr3_aa: ASSFGGGAGTQY

v_call: TRBV12-3/TRBV12-4
j_call: TRBJ2-7
cdr3_length: 13
cdr3_aa: ASRRGGGANYEQY

v_call: TRBV29-1
j_call: TRBJ2-7
cdr3_length: 9
cdr3_aa: SVRGLDEQY

v_call: TRBV6-2/TRBV6-3
j_call: TRBJ1-1
cdr3_length: 16
cdr3_aa: ASSYSLHMQSMNTEAF

v_call: TRBV4-1
j_call: TRBJ1-6
cdr3_length: 15
cdr3_aa: ASSPRQFSSYNSPLH

v_call: TRBV20-1
j_call: TRBJ2-1
cdr3_length: 14
cdr3_aa: SARDEGGGGYNEQF

v_call: TRBV20-1
j_call: TRBJ2-3
cdr3_length: 11
cdr3_aa: SAGRDLTDTQY

v_call: TRBV7-3
j_call: TRBJ2-3
cdr3_length: 16
cdr3_aa: ASSLTAVVGGGVDTQY

v_call: TRBV3-1
j_call: TRBJ2-5
cdr3_length: 16
cdr3_aa: ASSQDLRQGGFQETQY

v_call: TRBV5-5
j_call: TRBJ2-4
cdr3_length: 13
cdr3_aa: ASSLGQTDKNIQY

v_call: TRBV10-1
j_call: TRBJ2-1
cdr3_length: 16
cdr3_aa: ASSEYGGKDGSYNEQF

v_call: TRBV29-1
j_call: TRBJ2-5
cdr3_length: 13
cdr3_aa: SVATGTSDQETQY

v_call: TRBV5-5
j_call: TRBJ2-4
cdr3_length: 15
cdr3_aa: ASSGQTGHLAKNIQY

v_call: TRBV3-1
j_call: TRBJ1-1
cdr3_length: 14
cdr3_aa: ASSQVGQGVGTEAF

v_call: TRBV28
j_call: TRBJ2-1
cdr3_length: 14
cdr3_aa: ASSLRGLAEVNEQF

v_call: TRBV20-1
j_call: TRBJ1-6
cdr3_length: 14
cdr3_aa: SASPRQGTYNSPLH

v_call: TRBV5-5
j_call: TRBJ2-6
cdr3_length: 12
cdr3_aa: ASRGALGANVLT

v_call: TRBV6-1
j_call: TRBJ1-2
cdr3_length: 10
cdr3_aa: ASSVRIYGYT

v_call: TRBV30
j_call: TRBJ1-2
cdr3_length: 13
cdr3_aa: AWSVRGPGAYGYT

v_call: TRBV15
j_call: TRBJ2-2
cdr3_length: 14
cdr3_aa: ATSKAGGRGTGELF

v_call: TRBV3-1
j_call: TRBJ2-7
cdr3_length: 16
cdr3_aa: ASSRWTSGGTASYEQY

v_call: TRBV20-1
j_call: TRBJ2-3
cdr3_length: 12
cdr3_aa: SASRDRQHITQY

v_call: TRBV4-1
j_call: TRBJ1-1
cdr3_length: 11
cdr3_aa: ASRQTGDSEAF

v_call: TRBV10-1
j_call: TRBJ2-1
cdr3_length: 15
cdr3_aa: ASSDYGTSGSMYEQF

v_call: TRBV4-1
j_call: TRBJ2-4
cdr3_length: 14
cdr3_aa: ASSQDHGAGADIQY

v_call: TRBV19
j_call: TRBJ1-1
cdr3_length: 15
cdr3_aa: ASSRGQGAWANTEAF

v_call: TRBV20-1
j_call: TRBJ2-7
cdr3_length: 12
cdr3_aa: SARAMDRAYEQY

v_call: TRBV3-1
j_call: TRBJ1-4
cdr3_length: 14
cdr3_aa: ASSQEGQGAAEKLF